Reported below is one T cell receptor (beta chain). This record belongs to a study of blood T cell repertoires in COVID-19. As for the study in general: Sources were T cells, B-cell-depleted T cells, or PBMCs; the material itself was cDNA or gDNA.

The ends were cut back, 7 bases at V and 2 bases at J, with 14 bases in the middle. Germline CDR1 is SNHLY and CDR2 is FYNNEI. The CDR3 runs 14 residues. Method: immunoSEQ multiplex PCR; TCRdb's copy keeps in-frame clones and lacks some. The repertoire holds 150,000 or so clones, with approximately 82% as singletons. The specimen was peripheral blood. V is TRBV2 and J is TRBJ1-1, with D possibly TRBD1 on 5 matching bases. This TCR was sampled from a woman aged 40 to 50 with COVID-19, enrolled during active disease. This chain's CDR3 is CASKIDSSNTEAFF. Here the CDR3 DNA reads TGTGCCAGCAAAATCGACAGCTCTAACACTGAAGCTTTCTTT.